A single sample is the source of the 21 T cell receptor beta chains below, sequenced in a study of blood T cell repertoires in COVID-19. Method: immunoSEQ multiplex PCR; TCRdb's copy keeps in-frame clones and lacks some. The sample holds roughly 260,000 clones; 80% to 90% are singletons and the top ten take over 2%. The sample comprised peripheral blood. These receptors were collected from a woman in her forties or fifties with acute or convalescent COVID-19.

CDR3 region: CASSLFVRGYGTSGSNEQFF. CDR3 nucleotide sequence: TGTGCCAGCAGTTTATTCGTTCGCGGGTACGGCACTAGCGGGAGTAATGAGCAGTTCTTC. This chain joins TRBV28 and TRBJ2-1; 11 nucleotides align to TRBD2. V shed 1 base and J 7 bases; nucleotides not matched to a gene: 18. The CDR3 loop spans 20 amino acids. The germline V gene encodes CDR1 MDHEN and CDR2 SYDVKM. Drawing the rest from reference TRBV28 and TRBJ2-1, the complete variable domain is DVKVTQSSRYLVKRTGEKVFLECVQDMDHENMFWYRQDPGLGLRLIYFSYDVKMKEKGDIPEGYSVSREKKERFSLILESASTNQTSMYLCASSLFVRGYGTSGSNEQFFGPGTRLTVL.

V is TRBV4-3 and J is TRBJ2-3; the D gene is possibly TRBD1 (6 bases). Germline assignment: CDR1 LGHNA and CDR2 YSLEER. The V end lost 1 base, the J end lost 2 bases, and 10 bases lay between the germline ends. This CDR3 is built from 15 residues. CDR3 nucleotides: TGCGCCAGCAGCCAAGCCAGGGGCTACACAGATACGCAGTATTTT. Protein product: CASSQARGYTDTQYF.

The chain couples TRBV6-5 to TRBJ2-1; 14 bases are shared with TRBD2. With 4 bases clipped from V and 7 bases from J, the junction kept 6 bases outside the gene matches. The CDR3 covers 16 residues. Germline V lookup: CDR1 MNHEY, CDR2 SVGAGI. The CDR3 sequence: CASSFPGLAGANEQFF. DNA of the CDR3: TGTGCCAGCAGTTTTCCGGGACTAGCGGGGGCAAATGAGCAGTTCTTC.

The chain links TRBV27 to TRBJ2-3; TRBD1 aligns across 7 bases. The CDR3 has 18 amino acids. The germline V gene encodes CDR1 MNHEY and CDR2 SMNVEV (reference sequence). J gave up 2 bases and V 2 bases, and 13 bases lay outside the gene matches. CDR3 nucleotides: TGTGCCAGCAGTTTACCCCCGACAGGGTTTGATGACACAGATACGCAGTATTTT. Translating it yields CASSLPPTGFDDTDTQYF.

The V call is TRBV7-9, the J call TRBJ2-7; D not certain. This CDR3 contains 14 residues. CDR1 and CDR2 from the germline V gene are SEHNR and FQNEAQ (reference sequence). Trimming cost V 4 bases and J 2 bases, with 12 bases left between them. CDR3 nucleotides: TGTGCCAGCAGCTCAGTACCACGAACCTACGAGCAGTACTTC. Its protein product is CASSSVPRTYEQYF. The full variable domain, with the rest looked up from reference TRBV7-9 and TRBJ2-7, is DTGVSQNPRHKITKRGQNVTFRCDPISEHNRLYWYRQTLGQGPEFLTYFQNEAQLEKSRLLSDRFSAERPKGSFSTLEIQRTEQGDSAMYLCASSSVPRTYEQYFGPGTRLTVT.

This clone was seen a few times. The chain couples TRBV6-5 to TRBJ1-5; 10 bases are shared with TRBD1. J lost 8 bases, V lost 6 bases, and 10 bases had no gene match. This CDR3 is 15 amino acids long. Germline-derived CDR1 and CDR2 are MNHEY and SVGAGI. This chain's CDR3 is CASSSGTGDWKPQHF. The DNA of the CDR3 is TGTGCCAGCAGCTCCGGGACAGGGGATTGGAAGCCCCAGCATTTT.

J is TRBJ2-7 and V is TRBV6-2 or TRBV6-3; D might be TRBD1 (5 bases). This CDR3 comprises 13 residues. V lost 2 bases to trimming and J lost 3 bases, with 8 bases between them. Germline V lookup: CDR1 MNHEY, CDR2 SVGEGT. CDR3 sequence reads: CASSYLRDYEQYF. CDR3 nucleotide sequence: TGTGCCAGCAGTTACCTCAGGGACTACGAGCAGTACTTC.

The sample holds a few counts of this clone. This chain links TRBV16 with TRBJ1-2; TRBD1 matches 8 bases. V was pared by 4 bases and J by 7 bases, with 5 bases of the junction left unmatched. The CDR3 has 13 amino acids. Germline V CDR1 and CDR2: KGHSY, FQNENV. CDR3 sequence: CASSRQGSPGYTF. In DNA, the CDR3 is TGTGCCAGCAGCCGACAGGGGAGTCCTGGCTACACCTTC. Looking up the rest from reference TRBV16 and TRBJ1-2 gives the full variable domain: GEEVAQTPKHLVRGEGQKAKLYCAPIKGHSYVFWYQQVLKNEFKFLISFQNENVFDETGMPKERFSAKCLPNSPCSLEIQATKLEDSAVYFCASSRQGSPGYTFGSGTRLTVV.

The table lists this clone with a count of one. CDR3 sequence reads: CASSPTGISYNEQFF. The CDR3 bases are TGTGCCAGCAGTCCCACAGGGATCTCCTACAATGAGCAGTTCTTC. The chain combines TRBV6-5 with TRBJ2-1; TRBD1 might be the D (6 bases). The length of the CDR3 is 15 residues. V was clipped by 5 bases and J by 0 bases, with 11 bases between them. Germline lookup yields CDR1 MNHEY and CDR2 SVGAGI.

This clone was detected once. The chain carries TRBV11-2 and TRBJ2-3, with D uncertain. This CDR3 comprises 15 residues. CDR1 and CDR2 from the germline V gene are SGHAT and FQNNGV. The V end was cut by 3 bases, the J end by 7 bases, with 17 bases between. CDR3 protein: CASSFEHSRTYTQYF. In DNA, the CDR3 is TGTGCCAGCAGCTTCGAACACAGCCGCACGTATACGCAGTATTTT.

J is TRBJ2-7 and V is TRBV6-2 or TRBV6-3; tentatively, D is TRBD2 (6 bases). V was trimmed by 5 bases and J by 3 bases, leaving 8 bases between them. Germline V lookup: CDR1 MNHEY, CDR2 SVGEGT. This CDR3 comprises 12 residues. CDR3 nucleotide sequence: TGTGCCAGCAGTCGGGACTTCTACGAGCAGTACTTC. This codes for CASSRDFYEQYF.

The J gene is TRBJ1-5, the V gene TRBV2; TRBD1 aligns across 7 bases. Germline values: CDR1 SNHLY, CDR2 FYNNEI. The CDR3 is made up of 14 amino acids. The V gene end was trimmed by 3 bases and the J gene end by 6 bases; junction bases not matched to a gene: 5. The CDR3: CASSDQGGGQPQHF. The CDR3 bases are TGTGCCAGCAGTGATCAGGGGGGAGGTCAGCCCCAGCATTTT.

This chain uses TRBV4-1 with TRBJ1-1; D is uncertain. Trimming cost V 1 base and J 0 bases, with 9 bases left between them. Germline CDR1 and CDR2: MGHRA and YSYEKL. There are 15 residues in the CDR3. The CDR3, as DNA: TGCGCCAGCAGCCAAGTCCCGACATTGAACACTGAAGCTTTCTTT. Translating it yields CASSQVPTLNTEAFF.

The CDR3, as DNA: TGTGCCAGCAGCCAAGAGTCCTTGGGGGGGAGTGTGTTAGATACGCAGTATTTT. Its protein product is CASSQESLGGSVLDTQYF. The gene calls are TRBV3-1 (or the pseudogene TRBV3-2) and TRBJ2-3; 7 nucleotides line up with TRBD2. After removal of 0 bases from V and 5 bases from J, the junction contained 14 bases not matched to a gene. The germline gives CDR1 LGHDT, CDR2 YNNKEL (reference sequence). The CDR3 runs to 18 residues.

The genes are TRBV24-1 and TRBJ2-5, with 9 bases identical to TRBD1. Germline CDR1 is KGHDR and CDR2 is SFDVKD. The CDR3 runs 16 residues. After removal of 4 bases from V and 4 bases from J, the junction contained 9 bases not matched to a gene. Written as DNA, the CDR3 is TGTGCCACCAGTGAACGACAGGGGGGCTCGGGAGAGACCCAGTACTTC. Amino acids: CATSERQGGSGETQYF.

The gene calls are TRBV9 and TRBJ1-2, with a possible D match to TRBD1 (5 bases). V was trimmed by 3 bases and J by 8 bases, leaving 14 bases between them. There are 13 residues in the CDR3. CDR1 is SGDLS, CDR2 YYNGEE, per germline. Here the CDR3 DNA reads TGTGCCAGCAGCGATACAGGTACCGGCGGCTACACCTTC. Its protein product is CASSDTGTGGYTF.

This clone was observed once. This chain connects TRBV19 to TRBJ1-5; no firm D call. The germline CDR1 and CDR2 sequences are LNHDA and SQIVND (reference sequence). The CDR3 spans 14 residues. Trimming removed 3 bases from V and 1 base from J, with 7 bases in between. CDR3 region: CASSIRWSNQPQHF. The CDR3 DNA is TGTGCCAGTAGTATCAGGTGGAGCAATCAGCCCCAGCATTTT.

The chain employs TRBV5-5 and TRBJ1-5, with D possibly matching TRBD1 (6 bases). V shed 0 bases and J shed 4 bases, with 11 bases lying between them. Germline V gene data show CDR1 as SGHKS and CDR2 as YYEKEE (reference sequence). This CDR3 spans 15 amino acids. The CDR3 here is CASSLAGGQNQPQHF. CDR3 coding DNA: TGTGCCAGCAGCTTGGCCGGGGGGCAAAATCAGCCCCAGCATTTT.

The CDR3 here is CASSLAGLADTDTQYF. The CDR3 region has the DNA TGTGCCAGCAGCTTGGCCGGACTAGCGGACACAGATACGCAGTATTTT. V usage is TRBV5-6 and J usage is TRBJ2-3; 10 bases agree with TRBD2. The CDR3 consists of 16 residues. CDR1 SGHDT and CDR2 YYEEEE come from the germline V gene. The V segment lost 0 bases and the J segment 2 bases; nucleotides outside the gene matches: 3.

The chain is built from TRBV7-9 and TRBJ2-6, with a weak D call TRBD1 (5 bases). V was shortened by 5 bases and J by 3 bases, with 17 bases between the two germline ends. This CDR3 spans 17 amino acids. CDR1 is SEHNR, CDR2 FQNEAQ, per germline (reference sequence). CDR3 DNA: TGTGCCAGCAGCCCCTTGGGGCGCTGGAGTGGGGCCAACGTCCTGACTTTC. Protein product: CASSPLGRWSGANVLTF. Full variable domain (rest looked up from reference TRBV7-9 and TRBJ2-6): DTGVSQNPRHKITKRGQNVTFRCDPISEHNRLYWYRQTLGQGPEFLTYFQNEAQLEKSRLLSDRFSAERPKGSFSTLEIQRTEQGDSAMYLCASSPLGRWSGANVLTFGAGSRLTVL.

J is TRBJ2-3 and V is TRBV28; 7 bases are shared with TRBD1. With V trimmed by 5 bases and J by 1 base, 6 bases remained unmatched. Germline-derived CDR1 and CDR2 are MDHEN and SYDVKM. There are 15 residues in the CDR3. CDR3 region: CASSPPGQRTDTQYF. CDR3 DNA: TGTGCCAGCAGTCCCCCGGGACAGCGCACAGATACGCAGTATTTT.